The 2 T cell receptor beta chains given below trace back to one sample, sequenced in a study of shared clonotypes between healthy human individuals. Produced via immunoSEQ multiplex PCR; TCRdb's table is partial and in-frame only. The table has hundreds of thousands of clones, around 78% seen once. Sequenced input: memory CD4+ T cells sorted from blood. Subset described: CD45RA-negative fraction. These receptors originate from a woman between 25 and 40 years old in good health.

The chain carries TRBV5-1 and TRBJ1-3, with a possible D match to TRBD1 (5 bases). The CDR3 runs 16 residues. Germline V CDR1 and CDR2: SGHRS, YFSETQ. The V end lost 4 bases, the J end lost 2 bases, and 16 bases lay between the germline ends. The CDR3 region has the DNA TGCGCCAGCAGCCCTATGCCGGGGACGGCTGGAAACACCATATATTTT. Protein: CASSPMPGTAGNTIYF. Using reference TRBV5-1 and TRBJ1-3 for the parts outside the CDR3, the full variable domain is KAGVTQTPRYLIKTRGQQVTLSCSPISGHRSVSWYQQTPGQGLQFLFEYFSETQRNKGNFPGRFSGRQFSNSRSEMNVSTLELGDSALYLCASSPMPGTAGNTIYFGEGSWLTVV.

CDR3 bases: TGTGCCATCAGTGAGGCCCGACAGGGTGATGGCTACACCTTC. Protein product: CAISEARQGDGYTF. V is TRBV10-3 and J is TRBJ1-2, with 7 bases fitting TRBD1. Unmatched junction bases numbered 6, after V lost 2 bases and J lost 6 bases. This CDR3 comprises 14 residues. CDR1 and CDR2 from the germline V gene are ENHRY and SYGVKD.